These T cell receptor beta chains were read from a single sample in a study of CXCR3-negative and CXCR3-positive naive CD8 T cells. For each CDR3 protein, TCRdb gives one entry from its re-call of the 5' RACE reads, without DNA. The sample table includes several thousand distinct CDR3 sequences. The sequencing sample was made of naive CXCR3+ CD8+ T cells from blood. The receptor set was obtained from a human donor in good health. Some clones in this sample may be carry-over from other donors' samples. Both conserved end residues are part of each CDR3. Size values are once, few and many counts, or a class for expanded clones, and some rows have none.

v_call: TRBV6-5
clone_size: medium-sized
j_call: TRBJ2-3
cdr3_aa: CASSYSWTGATDTQYF

v_call: TRBV7-9
clone_size: medium-sized
j_call: TRBJ2-1
cdr3_aa: CASSRQSYNEQFF

v_call: TRBV20-1
clone_size: NA
j_call: TRBJ2-1
cdr3_aa: CSASPREGYNYNEQFF

v_call: TRBV15
clone_size: NA
j_call: TRBJ2-3
cdr3_aa: CATSRGGGSNTDTQYF

v_call: TRBV6-2/TRBV6-3
clone_size: NA
j_call: TRBJ2-7
cdr3_aa: CASSFPGAYEQYF

v_call: TRBV11-2
clone_size: NA
j_call: TRBJ2-3
cdr3_aa: CASSSAGTSGNADTQYF

v_call: TRBV19
clone_size: medium-sized
j_call: TRBJ2-7
cdr3_aa: CASTGPTYEQYF

v_call: TRBV29-1
clone_size: medium-sized
j_call: TRBJ2-1
cdr3_aa: CSALTGLTYNEQFF

v_call: TRBV29-1
clone_size: medium-sized
j_call: TRBJ2-2
cdr3_aa: CSGTGQNTGELFF

v_call: TRBV29-1
clone_size: medium-sized
j_call: TRBJ2-3
cdr3_aa: CSVEYPLGESTDTQYF

v_call: TRBV6-5
clone_size: medium-sized
j_call: TRBJ2-1
cdr3_aa: CASSYLSGEDTYNEQFF

v_call: TRBV11-2
clone_size: medium-sized
j_call: TRBJ2-1
cdr3_aa: CASSPPGEQFF

v_call: TRBV5-4
clone_size: NA
j_call: TRBJ2-3
cdr3_aa: CASSLLGFTDTQYF

v_call: TRBV4-1
clone_size: medium-sized
j_call: TRBJ2-5
cdr3_aa: CASSKRDLQETQYF

v_call: TRBV11-1
clone_size: medium-sized
j_call: TRBJ2-1
cdr3_aa: CASSIGVILDEQFF

v_call: TRBV7-1
clone_size: NA
j_call: TRBJ1-1
cdr3_aa: CASSSLISPEAFF

v_call: TRBV12-3/TRBV12-4
clone_size: medium-sized
j_call: TRBJ1-1
cdr3_aa: CASSLEWEGNTEAFF

v_call: TRBV20-1
clone_size: medium-sized
j_call: TRBJ2-2
cdr3_aa: CSAATGPLNTGELFF

v_call: TRBV4-3
clone_size: medium-sized
j_call: TRBJ1-5
cdr3_aa: CASSQDWSLNQPQHF

v_call: TRBV11-2
clone_size: NA
j_call: TRBJ2-5
cdr3_aa: CASSFGTRETQYF

v_call: TRBV29-1
clone_size: medium-sized
j_call: TRBJ2-2
cdr3_aa: CSVEKANTGELFF

v_call: TRBV29-1
clone_size: NA
j_call: TRBJ2-5
cdr3_aa: CSVEDLGNEEETQYF

v_call: TRBV20-1
clone_size: NA
j_call: TRBJ2-1
cdr3_aa: CSADPADRGPNEQFF